A selection of T cell receptor beta chains follows, all from one sample in a study of preoperative IRX-2 immunotherapy in early breast cancer. Repertoires were generated with immunoSEQ multiplex PCR, while TCRdb's copy carries only in-frame clones and drops some. The sample contains about 23,000 clones, 75% to 90% of which appear only once. The sample in question was tumor tissue, obtained after IRX-2 immunotherapy. Source of these receptors: a human donor with breast cancer. The CDR3 runs from the conserved cysteine through the conserved F or W. The D gene is left open where the match is weak. Size is stated for part of the rows, as once, few or many counts, or as a class when the clone is expanded.

TRBJ2-7 TRBV4-2 once TRBD2 16 CASSPGPGGPKNEQYF TGTGCCAGCAGTCCTGGGCCGGGAGGGCCGAAAAACGAGCAGTACTTC
TRBJ1-1 TRBV28 NA NA 15 CASSPSPRLNTEAFF TGTGCCAGCAGTCCATCCCCTCGGCTGAACACTGAAGCTTTCTTT
TRBJ2-7 TRBV28 NA NA 11 CASAGFYEQYF TGTGCCAGCGCTGGGTTCTACGAGCAGTACTTC
TRBJ2-7 TRBV4-2 NA TRBD2 12 CASSQTSGEQYF TGTGCCAGCAGCCAAACTAGCGGTGAGCAGTACTTC
TRBJ2-5 TRBV7-2 NA TRBD2 15 CASSRGSSGQETQYF TGTGCCAGCAGCCGCGGGTCTAGCGGGCAAGAGACCCAGTACTTC
TRBJ2-1 TRBV7-9 NA TRBD2 17 CASSLNPSGSIYNEQFF TGTGCCAGCAGCTTAAACCCTAGCGGGAGTATCTACAATGAGCAGTTCTTC
TRBJ2-7 TRBV14 NA NA 15 CASSQDRRAYYEQYF TGTGCCAGCAGCCAAGATAGGCGGGCCTACTACGAGCAGTACTTC
TRBJ1-3 TRBV18 NA NA 16 CASSPFRGSSGNTIYF TGTGCCAGCTCACCATTTAGGGGCAGCTCTGGAAACACCATATATTTT
TRBJ2-7 TRBV5-4 NA NA 14 CASSQEASTYEQYF TGTGCCAGCAGCCAGGAAGCCAGCACCTACGAGCAGTACTTC
TRBJ2-2 TRBV18 NA TRBD1 15 CASSKGQGNTGELFF TGTGCCAGCTCGAAGGGACAGGGAAACACCGGGGAGCTGTTTTTT
TRBJ2-7 TRBV4-1 NA TRBD2 16 CASSHQGLAVSYEQYF TGCGCCAGCAGCCACCAGGGACTAGCGGTGTCCTACGAGCAGTACTTC